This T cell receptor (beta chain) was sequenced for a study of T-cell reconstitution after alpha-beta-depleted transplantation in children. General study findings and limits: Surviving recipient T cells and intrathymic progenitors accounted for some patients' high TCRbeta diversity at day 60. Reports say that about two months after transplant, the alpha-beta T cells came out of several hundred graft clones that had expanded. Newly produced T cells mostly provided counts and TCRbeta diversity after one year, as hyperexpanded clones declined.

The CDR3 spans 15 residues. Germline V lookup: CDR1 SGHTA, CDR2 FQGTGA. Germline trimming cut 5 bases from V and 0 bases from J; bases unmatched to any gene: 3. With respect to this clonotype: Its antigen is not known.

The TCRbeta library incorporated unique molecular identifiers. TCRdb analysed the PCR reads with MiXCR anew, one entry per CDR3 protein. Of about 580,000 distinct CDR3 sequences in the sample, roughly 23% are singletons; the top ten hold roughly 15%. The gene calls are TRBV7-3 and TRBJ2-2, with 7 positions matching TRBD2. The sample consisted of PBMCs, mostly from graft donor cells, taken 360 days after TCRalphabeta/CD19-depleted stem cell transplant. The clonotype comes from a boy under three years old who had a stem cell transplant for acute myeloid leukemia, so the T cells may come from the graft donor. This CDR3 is CASSNSGPNTGELFF. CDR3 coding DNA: TGTGCCAGCAGCAATAGCGGGCCGAACACCGGGGAGCTGTTTTTT.